The rows below give T cell receptor beta chains drawn from one sample of a study of cytomegalovirus exposure and HLA in healthy donors. Sequenced by immunoSEQ multiplex PCR; TCRdb stores in-frame clones only, minus some. The sample holds under 250,000 clones; approximately 80% are singletons and the top ten take approximately 3.8%. Sequenced input: PBMCs. The receptors here all came from a male donor in good health and CMV-seronegative. The CDR3 runs from the conserved cysteine through the conserved F or W. The D gene is left open where the match is weak. The listing skips clone size in some rows; elsewhere it reads once, few, many or a size class.

TRBV10-3,TRBJ1-2,.,.,TGTGCCATCAGTGAGGCGGGAAACTCTGGCTACACCTTC,CAISEAGNSGYTF
TRBV18,TRBJ1-1,.,TRBD1,TGTGCCAGCTCACCAACAGGGGTAGTTGAAGCTTTCTTT,CASSPTGVVEAFF
TRBV9,TRBJ1-1,.,.,TGTGCCAGCAGCGTCGCGACAGTGAACACTGAAGCTTTCTTT,CASSVATVNTEAFF
TRBV6-4,TRBJ2-3,.,.,TGTGCCAGCAGTGAGGAGTGGCCCACAGATACGCAGTATTTT,CASSEEWPTDTQYF
TRBV6-1,TRBJ2-3,once,TRBD2,TGTGCCAGCAGTGAGCCCCCCGCGGGAGCTAGCACAGATACGCAGTATTTT,CASSEPPAGASTDTQYF
TRBV5-8,TRBJ2-7,.,.,TGTGCCAGCAGTCCCCGGGACATTCAGTCCTACGAGCAGTACTTC,CASSPRDIQSYEQYF
TRBV10-3,TRBJ2-1,.,.,TGTGCCAGCCGGGACTTCCAAGGGGAGCAGTTCTTC,CASRDFQGEQFF
TRBV19,TRBJ2-7,.,TRBD2,TGTGCCAGTAGTATGGGTAGCGGGACAACCTACGAGCAGTACTTC,CASSMGSGTTYEQYF
TRBV28,TRBJ2-4,.,.,TGTGCCAGCAGTTTAGGGGGGGCGGAAGCCAAAAACATTCAGTACTTC,CASSLGGAEAKNIQYF
TRBV5-1,TRBJ2-7,.,.,TGCGCCAGCAGCTTGGCCAGGTCCTACGAGCAGTACTTC,CASSLARSYEQYF
TRBV6-4,TRBJ2-7,.,.,TGTGCCAGCAGTGAGGTCGGGAGTTGGGGCGAGCAGTACTTC,CASSEVGSWGEQYF